Described below is a single TCR beta chain sequence and its context. Its antigen is not known. This specimen belongs to a study of response to subunit inactivated influenza vaccine. Study-wide points: Authors suggested each seasonal influenza vaccination recruits few new T cells.

V was clipped by 6 bases and J by 2 bases; unmatched bases: 6. Germline assignment: CDR1 SGHTA and CDR2 FQGNSA. This CDR3 region has 14 residues. Each CDR3 protein gets one entry after TCRdb re-called the RT-PCR reads with MiXCR. The table lists 530,000 or so distinct CDR3 sequences, less than 30% of them singletons. The rearrangement joins TRBV7-2 to TRBJ2-7; TRBD1 aligns across 8 bases. Sequences were derived from CD4+ T cells sorted from PBMCs, sampled about 5 days after vaccination. The clonotype was recovered from a man between 50 and 59 years old who received an inactivated influenza vaccine. The CDR3 protein is CASSPGQVTYEQYF. The CDR3 coding sequence is TGTGCCAGCAGTCCGGGACAGGTAACCTACGAGCAGTACTTC. The complete variable domain, with remaining parts taken from reference TRBV7-2 and TRBJ2-7, reads GAGVSQSPSNKVTEKGKDVELRCDPISGHTALYWYRQSLGQGLEFLIYFQGNSAPDKSGLPSDRFSAERTGGSVSTLTIQRTQQEDSAVYLCASSPGQVTYEQYFGPGTRLTVT.